This T cell receptor (beta chain) was observed in a study of T-cell memory formation after mild COVID-19. General observations from the study: Balance between CD4 and CD8 was seen in clones contracting day 15 to 85, and a CD4+ lean was seen in later expanders. Among clones peaking at day 37 in the second wave, SARS-CoV-2 specificity remained unconfirmed.

TCRdb re-called the 5' RACE reads with MiXCR, one entry per CDR3 protein. The repertoire holds around 340,000 distinct CDR3 sequences, with 10% to 15% as singletons. To note about this clonotype: Its cognate antigen is unknown.

The germline gives CDR1 LGHNA, CDR2 YSLEER. The CDR3 is 14 residues long. Trimming removed 0 bases at V and 6 bases at J, with 8 bases between. This chain connects TRBV4-3 to TRBJ2-2; D not resolved. Sequencing was carried out using PBMCs or a T cell subset sorted from them (not recorded which). This clonotype was obtained from a man younger than 35 who had mild COVID-19 (a few samples of this study predate the infection). Cell type and time point are not known. The CDR3 sequence: CASSQDPSAGELFF. In DNA form, the CDR3 reads TGCGCCAGCAGCCAAGACCCCAGCGCCGGGGAGCTGTTTTTT.